One sample yielded the 3 T cell receptor beta chains listed below, sequenced in a study of blood T cell repertoires in COVID-19. Generated by immunoSEQ multiplex PCR, the TCRdb table keeps only in-frame clones and is missing some. The sample gives about 170,000 clones, about 85% of which show up once; roughly 15% is in the top ten. Sequencing was performed on peripheral blood. All receptors derive from a woman between 65 and 79 years old with COVID-19, enrolled during active disease.

The genes are TRBV27 and TRBJ1-5; perhaps TRBD1 as D (5 bases). V lost 6 bases, J lost 3 bases, and 12 bases lay in between. This CDR3 spans 14 amino acids. The germline V gene encodes CDR1 MNHEY and CDR2 SMNVEV (reference sequence). The CDR3 reads CASRVGGTNQPQHF. In DNA form, the CDR3 reads TGTGCCAGCAGGGTCGGGGGGACCAATCAGCCCCAGCATTTT.

The CDR3: CASSQDKVRASGNTIYF. The DNA for the CDR3 is TGTGCCAGCAGCCAAGATAAAGTGAGGGCCTCTGGAAACACCATATATTTT. The V and J genes are TRBV3-1 (or the pseudogene TRBV3-2) and TRBJ1-3, with no clear D. Germline-derived CDR1 and CDR2 are LGHDT and YNNKEL (reference sequence). The V end lost 0 bases, the J end lost 0 bases, and 12 bases lay between the germline ends. The CDR3 has 17 residues.

This clone has just one count. The rearrangement links TRBV15 to TRBJ2-5; TRBD1 agrees at 8 bases. The trim removed 0 bases at V and 2 bases at J, leaving 8 bases unmatched. Looked up from germline, CDR1 is LNHNV and CDR2 is YYDKDF (reference sequence). The CDR3 is 17 amino acids. CDR3 in amino acids: CATSRDGRDRFQETQYF. CDR3 DNA sequence: TGTGCCACCAGCAGAGATGGCCGGGACAGGTTTCAAGAGACCCAGTACTTC.